The 32 T cell receptor beta chains below come from one sample, sequenced in a study of cytomegalovirus exposure and HLA in healthy donors. PCR was performed using 60 Vbeta and 13 Jbeta primers. Assay: immunoSEQ multiplex PCR; the TCRdb copy retains only in-frame clones and omits some. The data contain more than 95,000 clones, roughly 80% of them singletons. The sequencing sample was made of PBMCs. The receptor set was obtained from a woman aged 40 to 55 in good health and CMV-seropositive.

About this clone: At the DNA level, this CDR3 is encoded by other sequences in the same sample as well. The V call is TRBV6-5, the J call TRBJ1-5, with 10 bases fitting TRBD1. V was pared by 6 bases and J by 6 bases, with 8 bases of the junction left unmatched. The CDR3 runs 15 residues. Germline CDR1 is MNHEY and CDR2 is SVGAGI. The CDR3 bases are TGTGCCAGCAGGACGGGACAGGGGAGCGGTCAGCCCCAGCATTTT. Amino acids: CASRTGQGSGQPQHF.

V usage is TRBV9 and J usage is TRBJ2-2; 7 bases fit TRBD1. Germline CDR1 and CDR2: SGDLS and YYNGEE. This CDR3 comprises 15 residues. Trimming at V came to 0 bases and at J to 4 bases, leaving 3 bases not matched to a gene. The CDR3: CASSVGGGGTGELFF. CDR3 sequence (DNA): TGTGCCAGCAGCGTAGGAGGGGGCGGCACCGGGGAGCTGTTTTTT.

The chain employs TRBV6-1 and TRBJ2-6, with 7 nucleotides matching TRBD1. V shed 6 bases, J shed 4 bases, and the junction held 3 bases outside the gene matches. The CDR3 runs 14 residues. Per the germline V gene, CDR1 is MNHNS and CDR2 is SASEGT. CDR3 sequence: CASSTGEGANVLTF. The CDR3 bases are TGTGCCAGCAGCACAGGGGAAGGGGCCAACGTCCTGACTTTC.

This chain uses TRBV29-1 with TRBJ1-2, with D uncertain. Looked up from germline, CDR1 is SQVTM and CDR2 is ANQGSEA. This CDR3 has 12 amino acids. Trimming removed 5 bases at V and 8 bases at J, with 15 bases between. The CDR3 region is CSVPGLYGGYTF. DNA for the CDR3: TGCAGCGTTCCGGGTCTGTATGGCGGCTACACCTTC.

This clone occurred once. This chain connects TRBV5-1 to TRBJ1-5; weak D call: TRBD1 (6 bases). Germline V gene lookup returns CDR1 SGHRS and CDR2 YFSETQ. The CDR3 consists of 15 residues. With 0 bases removed from V and 6 bases from J, the gap between germline ends came to 13 bases. CDR3 sequence: CASSLVPGGLQPQHF. The DNA of the CDR3 is TGCGCCAGCAGCTTGGTTCCCGGGGGGCTTCAGCCCCAGCATTTT.

The CDR3 bases are TGTGCCAGCAGCCCAGGGCAGGGCGAGTACGAGCAGTACTTC. Its protein is CASSPGQGEYEQYF. The gene calls are TRBV5-4 and TRBJ2-7, with TRBD1 as a possible D gene (5 bases). CDR1 is SGHNT, CDR2 YYREEE, per germline (reference sequence). CDR3 length: 14 amino acids. Deletions cut 4 bases from V and 4 bases from J, with 15 bases between.

This chain connects TRBV27 to TRBJ2-5; tentatively, D is TRBD2 (6 bases). The J call is in doubt because the DNA end fits TRBJ2-7 better. CDR3 size: 14 residues. The germline V gene encodes CDR1 MNHEY and CDR2 SMNVEV (reference sequence). The CDR3 DNA sequence: TGTGCCAGCAGGGGGGGACCCGAGTGGTCCGAGCAGTACTTC. Its protein is CASRGGPEWSEQYF.

The chain has TRBV28 and TRBJ1-6; TRBD1 might be the D (6 bases). The CDR3 is made up of 16 amino acids. V lost 2 bases and J 6 bases, leaving 14 bases between the germline ends. CDR1 and CDR2 (germline): MDHEN, SYDVKM. CDR3 coding DNA: TGTGCCAGCAGTTTAGGCAGGGGCGGGAGTAATTCACCCCTCCACTTT. As protein: CASSLGRGGSNSPLHF.

CDR3 in DNA: TGTGCCAGCAGCCTACAGGGCCCTGAAGCTTTCTTT. It codes for CASSLQGPEAFF. The genes are TRBV7-9 and TRBJ1-1; TRBD1 might be the D (6 bases). In germline, CDR1 is SEHNR, CDR2 FQNEAQ (reference sequence). The CDR3 contains 12 residues. Trimming shortened V by 5 bases and J by 6 bases, and 10 bases separated the two germline ends.

This clone was seen only a few times. This chain joins TRBV2 and TRBJ2-4; TRBD1 matches at 11 bases. V gave up 6 bases and J gave up 7 bases; unmatched junction bases: 2. The germline gives CDR1 SNHLY, CDR2 FYNNEI. The CDR3 covers 13 residues. Here the CDR3 DNA reads TGTGCCAGCAGAAGGGACAGGGGGAACATTCAGTACTTC. This encodes CASRRDRGNIQYF. Combining the CDR3 with reference TRBV2 and TRBJ2-4 gives the whole variable domain EPEVTQTPSHQVTQMGQEVILRCVPISNHLYFYWYRQILGQKVEFLVSFYNNEISEKSEIFDDQFSVERPDGSNFTLKIRSTKLEDSAMYFCASRRDRGNIQYFGAGTRLSVL.

The J gene is TRBJ2-3, the V gene TRBV7-6, with 12 bases lining up with TRBD2. Germline V gene sequence: CDR1 SGHVS, CDR2 FNYEAQ. The V segment lost 0 bases and the J segment 3 bases; nucleotides outside the gene matches: 10. There are 19 residues in the CDR3. The CDR3 coding sequence is TGTGCCAGCAGCTTAGCATCCCGCTGGACTAGCGGGAAGACAGATACGCAGTATTTT. This translates into CASSLASRWTSGKTDTQYF. The full variable domain, rest sourced from reference TRBV7-6 and TRBJ2-3, is GAGVSQSPRYKVTKRGQDVALRCDPISGHVSLYWYRQALGQGPEFLTYFNYEAQQDKSGLPNDRFSAERPEGSISTLTIQRTEQRDSAMYRCASSLASRWTSGKTDTQYFGPGTRLTVL.

V usage is TRBV6-5 and J usage is TRBJ1-5; 9 bases agree with TRBD1. There are 13 residues in the CDR3. Germline-derived CDR1 and CDR2 are MNHEY and SVGAGI. The V and J ends lost 10 bases and 7 bases, in that order; junction bases with no gene match: 8. The CDR3, as DNA: TGTGCCACTCAACAGGGGGCAAGGCAGCCCCAGCATTTT. It translates to CATQQGARQPQHF.

The genes are TRBV11-2 and TRBJ2-2, with a weak D call TRBD1 (5 bases). The V gene's germline CDR1 is SGHAT and CDR2 FQNNGV. V lost 2 bases, J lost 5 bases, and 24 bases lay in between. The CDR3 loop spans 19 amino acids. CDR3 sequence reads: CASSLSRLLGPKGTGELFF. DNA of the CDR3: TGTGCCAGCAGCTTATCTAGACTTTTGGGCCCAAAGGGGACCGGGGAGCTGTTTTTT.

This clone came up once. The chain joins TRBV2 to TRBJ1-4; D not certain. The CDR3 extends over 13 amino acids. The V and J ends lost 8 bases and 5 bases respectively, with 12 bases between them. Germline V gives CDR1 SNHLY, CDR2 FYNNEI. The CDR3 bases are TGTGCCAGCTATTCGGGTTCGAATGAAAAACTGTTTTTT. The encoded protein is CASYSGSNEKLFF.

In its sample, this clone was seen a few times. This chain uses TRBV5-1 with TRBJ2-1, with 8 bases matching TRBD1. The J segment lost 3 bases and the V segment lost 0 bases, leaving 5 bases of the junction unmatched. CDR1 is SGHRS and CDR2 is YFSETQ in the germline V gene. The CDR3 consists of 16 residues. The CDR3 sequence: CASSLDRGVLYNEQFF. The CDR3 nucleotides read TGCGCCAGCAGCTTGGACAGGGGGGTACTCTACAATGAGCAGTTCTTC.

This chain uses TRBV27 with TRBJ1-6; 8 bases are a match to TRBD1. Germline CDR1 reads MNHEY; CDR2 reads SMNVEV (reference sequence). V was clipped by 4 bases and J by 2 bases; unmatched bases: 1. The CDR3 runs to 15 residues. CDR3 loop: CASSSGGPYNSPLHF. CDR3 in DNA: TGTGCCAGCAGTTCAGGGGGCCCCTATAATTCACCCCTCCACTTT.

The V and J genes are TRBV27 and TRBJ2-3, with TRBD1 matching over 8 bases. Looked up from germline, CDR1 is MNHEY and CDR2 is SMNVEV (reference sequence). The CDR3 totals 17 residues. Unmatched junction bases numbered 14, after V lost 6 bases and J lost 3 bases. In nucleotides, the CDR3 is TGTGCCAGCAGCGCGGATCAGACAGGGGAGGAGACAGATACGCAGTATTTT. This encodes CASSADQTGEETDTQYF.

V and J are TRBV19 and TRBJ2-3; 8 bases match TRBD1. With V trimmed by 7 bases and J by 3 bases, 6 bases remained unmatched. The CDR3 has 14 residues. Germline CDR1 reads LNHDA; CDR2 reads SQIVND (reference sequence). The CDR3 DNA sequence: TGTGCCAGTACCAGACAGGGGTTGACAGATACGCAGTATTTT. It specifies CASTRQGLTDTQYF.

Only one count was recorded for this clone. The gene calls are TRBV29-1 and TRBJ2-3, with TRBD2 matching over 7 bases. CDR3 size: 15 residues. Per germline, CDR1 SQVTM and CDR2 ANQGSEA. The ends lost 7 bases at V and 0 bases at J; junction bases unmatched: 10. CDR3 amino acids: CSASSLAFSTDTQYF. The CDR3 nucleotides are TGCAGCGCCTCCTCACTAGCGTTTAGCACAGATACGCAGTATTTT.

This clone was counted once. V and J are TRBV7-9 and TRBJ2-7; 10 bases are a match to TRBD2. Per germline, CDR1 SEHNR and CDR2 FQNEAQ (reference sequence). The CDR3 loop spans 15 amino acids. The trim removed 1 base at V and 1 base at J, leaving 1 base unmatched. The CDR3 nucleotides are TGTGCCAGCAGCTTAGATAGCGGGGGGTCCTACGAGCAGTACTTC. Translation: CASSLDSGGSYEQYF.

The chain combines TRBV7-2 with TRBJ2-7; the D gene is possibly TRBD2 (6 bases). CDR3 length: 15 residues. Per germline, CDR1 SGHTA and CDR2 FQGNSA. V lost 6 bases to trimming and J lost 4 bases, with 19 bases between them. The CDR3 DNA sequence: TGTGCCAGCAGGGTAATAGCGGACCCGGTGTACGAGCAGTACTTC. Its protein is CASRVIADPVYEQYF.

The CDR3 DNA reads as TGTGCCAGTGGGGAGGGCTGGTCTGGGGCCAACGTCCTGACTTTC. It yields the protein CASGEGWSGANVLTF. The V call is TRBV19, the J call TRBJ2-6; 7 bases are shared with TRBD2. V shed 8 bases, J shed 1 base, and the junction held 5 bases outside the gene matches. CDR1 is LNHDA, CDR2 SQIVND, per germline (reference sequence). This CDR3 spans 15 amino acids. Drawing the rest from reference TRBV19 and TRBJ2-6, the complete variable domain is DGGITQSPKYLFRKEGQNVTLSCEQNLNHDAMYWYRQDPGQGLRLIYYSQIVNDFQKGDIAEGYSVSREKKESFPLTVTSAQKNPTAFYLCASGEGWSGANVLTFGAGSRLTVL.

This clone was counted a single time. One end of the junction is discordant with germline, which a read error may explain. This chain uses TRBV4-1 with TRBJ1-2; 9 nucleotides match TRBD1. CDR1 MGHRA and CDR2 YSYEKL come from the germline V gene. The CDR3 spans 14 residues. For the CDR3, the DNA is TGTGCCAGCAGCGGCCGGGACAGGGCCTATGGCTACACCTTC. As protein: CASSGRDRAYGYTF.

The chain joins TRBV7-2 to TRBJ2-3; TRBD2 agrees at 7 bases. V shed 1 base and J 7 bases; nucleotides not matched to a gene: 8. Germline CDR1 and CDR2: SGHTA and FQGNSA. The CDR3 runs to 15 residues. This CDR3 is CASSLVRGWHNTQYF. In DNA form, the CDR3 reads TGTGCCAGCAGCTTAGTGCGGGGGTGGCACAATACGCAGTATTTT.

V is TRBV11-2 and J is TRBJ2-1; D possibly corresponds to TRBD2 (6 bases). From germline, CDR1 is SGHAT and CDR2 FQNNGV. This CDR3 region has 19 residues. The ends were cut back, 1 base at V and 1 base at J, with 20 bases in the middle. CDR3 amino acids: CASSLGRKRVGRSYNEQFF. In nucleotides, the CDR3 is TGTGCCAGCAGCTTAGGACGTAAGCGGGTCGGTCGGTCCTACAATGAGCAGTTCTTC.

The chain recombines TRBV7-6 with TRBJ1-4; D call uncertain. The CDR3 spans 12 residues. With 5 bases removed from V and 7 bases from J, the gap between germline ends came to 8 bases. Looked up from germline, CDR1 is SGHVS and CDR2 is FNYEAQ. The DNA of the CDR3 is TGTGCCAGCAGCCGAGGTCTTGAAAAACTGTTTTTT. Its protein product is CASSRGLEKLFF. The full variable domain, completed using reference TRBV7-6 and TRBJ1-4, is GAGVSQSPRYKVTKRGQDVALRCDPISGHVSLYWYRQALGQGPEFLTYFNYEAQQDKSGLPNDRFSAERPEGSISTLTIQRTEQRDSAMYRCASSRGLEKLFFGSGTQLSVL.

Only a few counts were recorded for this clone. This chain uses TRBV15 with TRBJ2-6; 12 nucleotides align to TRBD1. The CDR3 loop spans 20 amino acids. Germline lookup yields CDR1 LNHNV and CDR2 YYDKDF (reference sequence). Trimming removed 0 bases from V and 0 bases from J; junction bases left unmatched: 6. The CDR3 is CATSRDRWGQGASGANVLTF. CDR3 sequence (DNA): TGTGCCACCAGCAGAGACAGATGGGGACAGGGGGCCTCTGGGGCCAACGTCCTGACTTTC.

The J gene is TRBJ2-7, the V gene TRBV19, with a tentative D call TRBD1 (6 bases). The germline gives CDR1 LNHDA, CDR2 SQIVND (reference sequence). This CDR3 is built from 15 residues. V dropped 0 bases and J dropped 5 bases, with 14 bases sitting between them. This CDR3 reads CASSIDRRGRNEQYF. CDR3 nucleotides: TGTGCCAGTAGTATAGATCGCAGGGGCCGCAACGAGCAGTACTTC. Complete variable domain (other parts from reference TRBV19 and TRBJ2-7): DGGITQSPKYLFRKEGQNVTLSCEQNLNHDAMYWYRQDPGQGLRLIYYSQIVNDFQKGDIAEGYSVSREKKESFPLTVTSAQKNPTAFYLCASSIDRRGRNEQYFGPGTRLTVT.

This chain connects TRBV5-1 to TRBJ2-3; TRBD1 agrees at 10 bases. J gave up 3 bases and V 7 bases, and 8 bases lay outside the gene matches. Per germline, CDR1 SGHRS and CDR2 YFSETQ. The CDR3 is 15 amino acids. The CDR3 loop reads CASGRQGARTDTQYF. The DNA for the CDR3 is TGCGCCAGCGGAAGACAGGGGGCTCGTACAGATACGCAGTATTTT.

The chain couples TRBV28 to TRBJ2-7; D perhaps matches TRBD1 (6 bases). The V gene's germline CDR1 is MDHEN and CDR2 SYDVKM. The CDR3 is made up of 17 amino acids. Trimming took 1 base from V and 0 from J, leaving 16 bases between them. The CDR3 spells CASSLLGPTGSSYEQYF. Written as DNA, the CDR3 is TGTGCCAGCAGTTTATTGGGACCGACAGGAAGCTCCTACGAGCAGTACTTC.

The genes are TRBV6-6 and TRBJ1-5; possible D gene TRBD1, 6 bases. The V gene's germline CDR1 is MNHNY and CDR2 SVGAGI (reference sequence). Deletions cut 6 bases from V and 3 bases from J, with 15 bases between. This CDR3 has 15 residues. The CDR3 protein is CASSLRQGNNQPQHF. The DNA of the CDR3 is TGTGCCAGCAGCCTGAGGCAGGGGAACAATCAGCCCCAGCATTTT.

The chain couples TRBV5-1 to TRBJ2-3; TRBD2 is a possible D gene (6 bases). Per germline, CDR1 SGHRS and CDR2 YFSETQ. This CDR3 has 14 residues. Trimming left V 6 bases short and J 4 bases short, with 15 bases between. The CDR3 DNA is TGCGCCAGCAAGGCCCCCGGAGGGGCAGATACGCAGTATTTT. As protein: CASKAPGGADTQYF.